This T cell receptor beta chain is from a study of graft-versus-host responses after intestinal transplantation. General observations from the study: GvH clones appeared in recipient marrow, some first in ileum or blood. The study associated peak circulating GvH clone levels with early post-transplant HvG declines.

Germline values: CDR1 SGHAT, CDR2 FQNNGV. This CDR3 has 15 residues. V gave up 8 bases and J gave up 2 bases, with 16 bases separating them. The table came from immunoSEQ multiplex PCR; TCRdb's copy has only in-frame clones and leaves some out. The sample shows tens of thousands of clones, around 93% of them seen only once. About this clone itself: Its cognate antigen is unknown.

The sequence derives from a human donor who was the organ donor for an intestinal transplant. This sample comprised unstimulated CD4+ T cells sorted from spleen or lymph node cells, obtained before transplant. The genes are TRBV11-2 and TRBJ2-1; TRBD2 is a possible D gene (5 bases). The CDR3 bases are TGTGCCAGCGCCCCGCGAACTAGGCCCTACAATGAGCAGTTCTTC. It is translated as CASAPRTRPYNEQFF.